The next 25 T cell receptor beta chains were all read from a single sample in a study of Ad26.COV2.S vaccination and SARS-CoV-2 variants. Treatment of the sample: around 19 received Ad26.COV2.S at low or high dose, single or two shots; roughly five received placebo; per-sample allocation not given. At day 63 after the first vaccine or placebo injection, samples were drawn. TCRdb keeps only in-frame clones here, not all; method: immunoSEQ multiplex PCR. The sample has 360,000 or so clones, over 75% seen once; the top ten hold about 1.9%. The material sequenced was peripheral blood, taken in a trial of Ad26.COV2.S vaccine versus placebo. These receptors were obtained from a person between 18 and 59 years old who received the Ad26.COV2.S COVID-19 vaccine or a placebo.

The V gene is TRBV11-3, the J gene TRBJ2-1; TRBD1 matches 8 bases. The V gene's germline CDR1 is SGHNT and CDR2 YENEEA. The length of the CDR3 is 16 residues. The trim removed 3 bases at V and 3 bases at J, leaving 7 bases unmatched. CDR3 coding DNA: TGTGCCAGCAGCTTTACCGACAGGGGATTCTACAATGAGCAGTTCTTC. Translated, it gives CASSFTDRGFYNEQFF.

The chain carries TRBV27 and TRBJ2-3; D ambiguous. Germline V CDR1 and CDR2: MNHEY, SMNVEV (reference sequence). This CDR3 contains 13 residues. Trimming left V 3 bases short and J 4 bases short, with 8 bases between. The CDR3 nucleotides read TGTGCCAGCAGTTTGCCCCTTCCAGATACGCAGTATTTT. Translation: CASSLPLPDTQYF.

J is TRBJ1-5 and V is TRBV7-2; D is ambiguous. Per the germline V gene, CDR1 is SGHTA and CDR2 is FQGNSA. V lost 5 bases, J lost 3 bases, and 14 bases lay in between. This CDR3 is built from 15 residues. CDR3 region: CASSPSSNTNQPQHF. As DNA, the CDR3 is TGTGCCAGCAGCCCCAGTAGTAACACCAATCAGCCCCAGCATTTT.

This chain uses TRBV19 with TRBJ2-1; 7 bases match TRBD1. Per the germline V gene, CDR1 is LNHDA and CDR2 is SQIVND (reference sequence). The CDR3 has 17 amino acids. V trimming: 5 bases; J trimming: 9 bases; junction bases outside the gene matches: 19. CDR3 in DNA: TGTGCCAGTAGTCGGACAGGACCTTCGGCCGCGTGGGGTGAGCAGTTCTTC. Its translation: CASSRTGPSAAWGEQFF.

V is TRBV9 and J is TRBJ2-5; TRBD1 might be the D (7 bases). The CDR3 loop spans 15 amino acids. V lost 0 bases, J lost 3 bases, and 12 bases lay in between. CDR1 is SGDLS, CDR2 YYNGEE, per germline. CDR3 in amino acids: CASSVAAGGKETQYF. CDR3 nucleotides: TGTGCCAGCAGCGTAGCCGCAGGGGGGAAAGAGACCCAGTACTTC.

The V call is TRBV7-2, the J call TRBJ2-5; D perhaps matches TRBD1 (5 bases). V was cut by 1 base and J by 0 bases, with 6 bases left in between. CDR3 length equals 14 residues. Germline values: CDR1 SGHTA, CDR2 FQGNSA. The CDR3 DNA is TGTGCCAGCAGCTTAGTGACAGACCAAGAGACCCAGTACTTC. Translating it yields CASSLVTDQETQYF. The full variable domain, rest sourced from reference TRBV7-2 and TRBJ2-5, is GAGVSQSPSNKVTEKGKDVELRCDPISGHTALYWYRQSLGQGLEFLIYFQGNSAPDKSGLPSDRFSAERTGGSVSTLTIQRTQQEDSAVYLCASSLVTDQETQYFGPGTRLLVL.

The genes are TRBV11-3 and TRBJ2-5, with TRBD2 identical over 10 bases. The germline gives CDR1 SGHNT, CDR2 YENEEA. This CDR3 has 16 amino acids. With 5 bases clipped from V and 4 bases from J, the junction kept 10 bases outside the gene matches. DNA for the CDR3: TGTGCCAGCAGCCCCGGGAGGCGACTAGCGGGAGAGACCCAGTACTTC. It codes for CASSPGRRLAGETQYF.

The gene calls are TRBV27 and TRBJ2-3; D remains unclear. Germline lookup yields CDR1 MNHEY and CDR2 SMNVEV (reference sequence). CDR3 length: 15 amino acids. Trimming cost V 7 bases and J 0 bases, with 14 bases left between them. CDR3 in amino acids: CASTQGWDSTDTQYF. The CDR3 coding sequence is TGTGCCAGCACCCAAGGATGGGATAGCACAGATACGCAGTATTTT.

The chain combines TRBV6-5 with TRBJ2-7; possible D gene TRBD1, 6 bases. Trimming removed 4 bases at V and 5 bases at J, with 15 bases between. Germline lookup yields CDR1 MNHEY and CDR2 SVGAGI. This CDR3 has 14 amino acids. The CDR3 sequence is CASSFSDRSHEQYF. The DNA for the CDR3 is TGTGCCAGCAGTTTCTCCGACAGGTCCCACGAGCAGTACTTC.

The rearrangement links TRBV5-1 to TRBJ2-7; 7 bases agree with TRBD2. This CDR3 contains 15 residues. Losses at the gene ends were 4 bases for V and 3 bases for J; bases not matched to a gene: 10. Germline CDR1 and CDR2: SGHRS and YFSETQ. The CDR3: CASSPRTTGGYEQYF. Written as DNA, the CDR3 is TGCGCCAGCAGCCCTAGAACGACGGGAGGCTACGAGCAGTACTTC.

The V gene is TRBV7-9, the J gene TRBJ1-2; weak D call: TRBD1 (6 bases). Trimming shortened V by 7 bases and J by 0 bases, and 9 bases separated the two germline ends. The CDR3 length is 13 residues. The germline gives CDR1 SEHNR, CDR2 FQNEAQ (reference sequence). The CDR3 sequence is CASTQGTNYGYTF. The CDR3 DNA is TGTGCCAGCACCCAGGGGACTAACTATGGCTACACCTTC.

V and J are TRBV19 and TRBJ2-7, with 10 bases that match TRBD2. The CDR3 totals 19 residues. J was trimmed by 2 bases and V by 5 bases; bases with no gene match: 18. Per germline, CDR1 LNHDA and CDR2 SQIVND (reference sequence). CDR3 loop: CASSRMTSGSLSLTYEQYF. As DNA, the CDR3 is TGTGCCAGTAGTCGAATGACTAGCGGGTCTTTGTCCCTCACCTACGAGCAGTACTTC. The full variable domain, in which reference TRBV19 and TRBJ2-7 provide the parts outside the CDR3, is DGGITQSPKYLFRKEGQNVTLSCEQNLNHDAMYWYRQDPGQGLRLIYYSQIVNDFQKGDIAEGYSVSREKKESFPLTVTSAQKNPTAFYLCASSRMTSGSLSLTYEQYFGPGTRLTVT.

The rearrangement joins TRBV19 to TRBJ1-4; 9 nucleotides agree with TRBD1. Germline trimming cut 3 bases from V and 9 bases from J; bases unmatched to any gene: 11. The germline CDR1 and CDR2 sequences are LNHDA and SQIVND (reference sequence). There are 16 residues in the CDR3. The CDR3 here is CASSIPTGTGLQKLFF. In DNA, the CDR3 is TGTGCCAGTAGTATCCCGACGGGGACAGGGCTACAAAAACTGTTTTTT. The full variable domain, completed using reference TRBV19 and TRBJ1-4, is DGGITQSPKYLFRKEGQNVTLSCEQNLNHDAMYWYRQDPGQGLRLIYYSQIVNDFQKGDIAEGYSVSREKKESFPLTVTSAQKNPTAFYLCASSIPTGTGLQKLFFGSGTQLSVL.

In its sample, this clone was seen a few times. The rearrangement uses TRBV7-3 and TRBJ2-7; the match to TRBD2 covers 9 bases. Germline V gives CDR1 SGHTA, CDR2 FQGTGA. V trimming: 5 bases; J trimming: 4 bases; junction bases outside the gene matches: 6. This CDR3 has 14 residues. In nucleotides, the CDR3 is TGTGCCAGCAGCCCTAGCGGGGACCTATACGAGCAGTACTTC. Translated, it gives CASSPSGDLYEQYF.

The genes are TRBV6-5 and TRBJ1-1; D is unclear. The CDR3 runs 14 residues. V lost 8 bases, J lost 6 bases, and 19 bases lay in between. Germline values: CDR1 MNHEY, CDR2 SVGAGI. CDR3 sequence: CASSWQRGVAEAFF. CDR3 nucleotides: TGTGCCAGCTCTTGGCAGCGGGGTGTGGCTGAAGCTTTCTTT.

The chain employs TRBV19 and TRBJ2-2; TRBD2 agrees at 13 bases. This CDR3 contains 19 residues. V lost 0 bases, J lost 7 bases, and 11 bases stayed unmatched. Per germline, CDR1 LNHDA and CDR2 SQIVND (reference sequence). CDR3 nucleotides: TGTGCCAGTAGTATAGAATTCCCACTAGCGGGAGGGCCTAACGGGGAGCTGTTTTTT. It encodes CASSIEFPLAGGPNGELFF.

The rearrangement joins TRBV28 to TRBJ2-5, with D perhaps matching TRBD1 (6 bases). V lost 3 bases and J lost 5, with 22 bases in between. The CDR3 loop spans 17 amino acids. Germline-derived CDR1 and CDR2 are MDHEN and SYDVKM. CDR3 loop: CASSFPRGTPVPETQYF. The CDR3 nucleotides are TGTGCCAGCAGTTTTCCAAGAGGGACACCCGTCCCTGAGACCCAGTACTTC.

The CDR3 loop is CASSPWTSPDKYF. The CDR3 DNA sequence: TGTGCCAGCAGCCCTTGGACTAGCCCTGACAAGTACTTC. This rearrangement joins TRBV21-1 to TRBJ2-5; TRBD2, the table's D call, was not compared with the DNA. TRBV21-1 is termed a pseudogene. This CDR3 region has 13 residues.

This rearrangement joins TRBV3-1 (or the pseudogene TRBV3-2) to TRBJ1-2, with a weak D call TRBD1 (5 bases). Germline V gives CDR1 LGHDT, CDR2 YNNKEL (reference sequence). Trimming removed 4 bases from V and 6 bases from J, with 12 bases in between. This CDR3 spans 13 amino acids. As DNA, the CDR3 is TGTGCCAGCAGCCGATCCTTGGGGGATGGCTACACCTTC. Its translation: CASSRSLGDGYTF.

The chain uses TRBV7-2 and TRBJ2-5, with unresolved D. In germline, CDR1 is SGHTA, CDR2 FQGNSA. Between the trimmed V and J ends, which lost 2 bases and 4 bases, there was a span of 14 bases. This CDR3 is 15 amino acids long. For the CDR3, the DNA is TGTGCCAGCAGCTTACTTGTCGGGCCGAGAGAGACCCAGTACTTC. As protein: CASSLLVGPRETQYF.

The V and J genes are TRBV3-1 (or the pseudogene TRBV3-2) and TRBJ1-3, with D maybe TRBD1 (5 bases). The CDR3 loop spans 17 amino acids. CDR1 and CDR2 from the germline V gene are LGHDT and YNNKEL (reference sequence). V dropped 2 bases and J dropped 1 base, with 15 bases sitting between them. CDR3 DNA sequence: TGTGCCAGCAGCCAAACCCCCCAGGGTGGTTCTGGAAACACCATATATTTT. Translating it yields CASSQTPQGGSGNTIYF.

The genes are TRBV6-4 and TRBJ2-3, with 9 bases aligning to TRBD2. Germline V gene sequence: CDR1 MRHNA, CDR2 SNTAGT. V was clipped by 0 bases and J by 0 bases; unmatched bases: 4. This CDR3 spans 17 amino acids. CDR3 coding DNA: TGTGCCAGCAGTGACTCCCCTACTAGCGGGAGCACAGATACGCAGTATTTT. It codes for CASSDSPTSGSTDTQYF.

The J gene is TRBJ2-3, the V gene TRBV6-2 or TRBV6-3; 11 nucleotides line up with TRBD2. Per germline, CDR1 MNHEY and CDR2 SVGEGT. The CDR3 is 15 residues long. Germline trimming cut 5 bases from V and 5 bases from J; bases unmatched to any gene: 6. The DNA of the CDR3 is TGTGCCAGCAGTCGTAGCGGGAGGGCCGTAGATACGCAGTATTTT. As protein: CASSRSGRAVDTQYF.

V gene TRBV12-5 combines with J gene TRBJ2-1; the match to TRBD2 covers 7 bases. V lost 1 base, J lost 8 bases, and 5 bases stayed unmatched. This CDR3 spans 14 amino acids. In germline, CDR1 is LGHNT, CDR2 FRNRAP. The CDR3 loop is CASGLGGSIDEQFF. The CDR3 DNA is TGTGCTAGTGGTTTGGGCGGGAGTATAGATGAGCAGTTCTTC.

The chain links TRBV13 to TRBJ1-1; D not certain. Germline V gene sequence: CDR1 PRHDT, CDR2 FYEKMQ (reference sequence). The CDR3 has 11 residues. V was clipped by 3 bases and J by 6 bases, with 5 bases between them. This CDR3 is CASSFSAEAFF. The CDR3 DNA sequence: TGTGCCAGCAGCTTTTCGGCTGAAGCTTTCTTT.